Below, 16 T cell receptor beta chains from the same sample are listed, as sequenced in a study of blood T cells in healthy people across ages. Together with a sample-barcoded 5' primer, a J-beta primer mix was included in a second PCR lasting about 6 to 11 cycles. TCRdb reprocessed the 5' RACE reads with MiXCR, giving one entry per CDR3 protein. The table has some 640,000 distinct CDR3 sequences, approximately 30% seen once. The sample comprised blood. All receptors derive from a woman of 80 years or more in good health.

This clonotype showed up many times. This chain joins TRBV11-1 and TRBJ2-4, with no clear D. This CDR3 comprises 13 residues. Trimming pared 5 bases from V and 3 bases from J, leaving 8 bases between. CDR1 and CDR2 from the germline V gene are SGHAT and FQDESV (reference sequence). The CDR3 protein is CASSPPGKNIQYF. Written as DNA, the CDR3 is TGTGCCAGCAGCCCTCCCGGCAAAAACATTCAGTACTTC.

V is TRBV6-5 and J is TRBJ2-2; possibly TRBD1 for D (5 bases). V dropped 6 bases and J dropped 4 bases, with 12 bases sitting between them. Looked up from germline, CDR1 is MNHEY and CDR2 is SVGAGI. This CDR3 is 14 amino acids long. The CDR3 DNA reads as TGTGCCAGCAGCCCGGCAGGGCTCACCGGGGAGCTGTTTTTT. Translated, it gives CASSPAGLTGELFF.

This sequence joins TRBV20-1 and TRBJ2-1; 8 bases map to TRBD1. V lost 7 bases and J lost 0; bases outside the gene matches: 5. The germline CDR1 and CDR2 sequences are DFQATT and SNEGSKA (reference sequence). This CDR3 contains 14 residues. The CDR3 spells CSGYTGGSYNEQFF. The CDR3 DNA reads TGCAGTGGTTACACAGGGGGCTCCTACAATGAGCAGTTCTTC.

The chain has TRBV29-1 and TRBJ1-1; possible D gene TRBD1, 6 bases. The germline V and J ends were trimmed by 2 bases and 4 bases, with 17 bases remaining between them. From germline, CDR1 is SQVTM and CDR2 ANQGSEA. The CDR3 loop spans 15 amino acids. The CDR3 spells CSVEWGRGRTTEAFF. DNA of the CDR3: TGCAGCGTTGAATGGGGCAGGGGTCGTACCACTGAAGCTTTCTTT.

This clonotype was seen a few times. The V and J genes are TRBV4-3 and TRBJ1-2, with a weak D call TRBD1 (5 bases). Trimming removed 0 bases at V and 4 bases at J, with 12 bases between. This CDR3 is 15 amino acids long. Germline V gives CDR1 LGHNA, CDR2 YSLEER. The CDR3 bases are TGCGCCAGCAGCCAAGAGATGGGGCCAGGCTATGGCTACACCTTC. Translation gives CASSQEMGPGYGYTF.

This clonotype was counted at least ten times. The CDR3 DNA is TGTGCCAGCAGTTTTGGGGCTGGGGCCAAAAACATTCAGTACTTC. Its protein product is CASSFGAGAKNIQYF. The chain uses TRBV12-3 or TRBV12-4 and TRBJ2-4, with D tentatively TRBD1 (5 bases). V lost 3 bases and J 1 base, leaving 10 bases between the germline ends. There are 15 residues in the CDR3.

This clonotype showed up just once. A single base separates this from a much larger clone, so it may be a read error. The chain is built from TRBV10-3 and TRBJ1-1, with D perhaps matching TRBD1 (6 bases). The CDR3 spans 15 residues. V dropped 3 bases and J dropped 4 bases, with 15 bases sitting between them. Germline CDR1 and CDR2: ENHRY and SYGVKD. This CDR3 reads CAISDRPGVSTEAFF. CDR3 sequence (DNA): TGTGCCATCAGTGATCGACCAGGGGTCTCCACTGAAGCTTTCTTT.

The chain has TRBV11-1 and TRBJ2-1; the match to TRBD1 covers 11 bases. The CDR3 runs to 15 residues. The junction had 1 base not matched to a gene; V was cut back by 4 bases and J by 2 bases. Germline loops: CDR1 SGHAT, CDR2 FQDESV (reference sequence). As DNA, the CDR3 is TGTGCCAGCAGCTGGGGACAGGGGGCCTACAATGAGCAGTTCTTC. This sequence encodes CASSWGQGAYNEQFF. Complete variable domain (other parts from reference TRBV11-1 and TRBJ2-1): EAEVAQSPRYKITEKSQAVAFWCDPISGHATLYWYRQILGQGPELLVQFQDESVVDDSQLPKDRFSAERLKGVDSTLKIQPAELGDSAMYLCASSWGQGAYNEQFFGPGTRLTVL.

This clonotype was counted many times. CDR3 residues: CSAPGPGGRTDTQYF. DNA for the CDR3: TGCAGTGCTCCGGGTCCGGGGGGGCGGACAGATACGCAGTATTTT. The gene calls are TRBV20-1 and TRBJ2-3; 8 bases map to TRBD2. The CDR3 has 15 amino acids. The germline gives CDR1 DFQATT, CDR2 SNEGSKA (reference sequence). The J segment lost 3 bases and the V segment lost 5 bases, leaving 10 bases of the junction unmatched.

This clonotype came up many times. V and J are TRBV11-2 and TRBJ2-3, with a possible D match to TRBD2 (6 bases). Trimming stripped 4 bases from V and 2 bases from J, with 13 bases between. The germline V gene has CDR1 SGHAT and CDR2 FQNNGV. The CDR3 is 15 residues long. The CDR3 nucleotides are TGTGCCAGCAGCTCCGGGACTCGTTCCACAGATACGCAGTATTTT. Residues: CASSSGTRSTDTQYF.

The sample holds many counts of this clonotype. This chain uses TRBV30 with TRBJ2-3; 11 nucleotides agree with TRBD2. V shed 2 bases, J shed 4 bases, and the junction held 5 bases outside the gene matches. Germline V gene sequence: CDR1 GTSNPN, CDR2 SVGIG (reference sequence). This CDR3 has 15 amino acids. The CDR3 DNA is TGTGCCTGGAGTCAAACTAGCGGGGGACCAGATACGCAGTATTTT. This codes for CAWSQTSGGPDTQYF. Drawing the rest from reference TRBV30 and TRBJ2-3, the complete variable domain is SQTIHQWPATLVQPVGSPLSLECTVEGTSNPNLYWYRQAAGRGLQLLFYSVGIGQISSEVPQNLSASRPQDRQFILSSKKLLLSDSGFYLCAWSQTSGGPDTQYFGPGTRLTVL.

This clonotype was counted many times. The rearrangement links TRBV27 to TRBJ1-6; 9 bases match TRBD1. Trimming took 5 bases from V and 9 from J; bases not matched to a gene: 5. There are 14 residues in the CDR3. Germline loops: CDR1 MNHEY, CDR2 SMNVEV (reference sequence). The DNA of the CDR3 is TGTGCCAGCAGTCTTAACAGGGGGCTTTCACCCCTCCACTTT. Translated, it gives CASSLNRGLSPLHF.

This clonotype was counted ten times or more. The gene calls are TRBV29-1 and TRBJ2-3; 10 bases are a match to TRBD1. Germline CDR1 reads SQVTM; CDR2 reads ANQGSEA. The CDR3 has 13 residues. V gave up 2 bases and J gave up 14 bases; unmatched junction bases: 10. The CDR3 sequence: CSVERVGDRGWYF. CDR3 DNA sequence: TGCAGCGTTGAACGGGTGGGGGACAGGGGTTGGTATTTT.

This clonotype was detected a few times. The CDR3 DNA is TGTGCCAGCTCACTCTTAGCGAGCTACGAGCAGTACTTC. It yields the protein CASSLLASYEQYF. The J gene is TRBJ2-7, the V gene TRBV18, with D perhaps matching TRBD2 (5 bases). CDR3 length: 13 residues. The ends were cut back, 4 bases at V and 3 bases at J, with 10 bases in the middle. Germline V gene sequence: CDR1 KGHSH, CDR2 LQKENI.

The CDR3 DNA follows: TGCGCCAGCAGCCGTGACGATGCCCTCACCGGGGAGCTGTTTTTT. Encoded protein: CASSRDDALTGELFF. The chain has TRBV5-1 and TRBJ2-2; D unresolved. Germline V CDR1 and CDR2: SGHRS, YFSETQ. There are 15 residues in the CDR3. V was clipped by 4 bases and J by 4 bases, with 14 bases between them.

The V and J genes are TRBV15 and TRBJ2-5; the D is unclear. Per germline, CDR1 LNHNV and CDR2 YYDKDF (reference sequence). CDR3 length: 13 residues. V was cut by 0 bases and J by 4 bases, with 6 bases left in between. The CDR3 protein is CATSRDPGETQYF. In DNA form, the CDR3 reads TGTGCCACCAGCAGAGATCCCGGAGAGACCCAGTACTTC.